Listed below are T cell receptor beta chains from one sample, sequenced in a study of OX40 agonist ivuxolimab in advanced cancers. Some clones are missing from TCRdb's copy, which holds only in-frame ones; the method was immunoSEQ multiplex PCR. The sample lists about 77,000 clones; over 70% were seen once. Sequenced material: CD4+ or CD8+ T cells sorted from blood, taken in a trial of the OX40 agonist ivuxolimab. Receptor source: an adult with an advanced solid tumor such as melanoma, head and neck, liver or kidney cancer. The CDR3 runs from the conserved cysteine through the conserved F or W. A D gene is named only where the DNA matches it firmly.

>TRBJ2-1|TRBV2|TRBD1
CASSVDRGRDEQFF
TGTGCCAGCAGCGTCGACAGGGGCCGGGATGAGCAGTTCTTC
>TRBJ2-6|TRBV5-7|NA
CASSLAGFGANVLTF
TGTGCCAGCAGCTTGGCCGGATTTGGGGCCAACGTCCTGACTTTC
>TRBJ2-3|TRBV6-6|NA
CASSYSGRTDTQYF
TGTGCCAGCAGTTACTCAGGACGCACAGATACGCAGTATTTT
>TRBJ2-1|TRBV6-1|TRBD1
CASSFQGADGEQFF
TGTGCCAGCAGTTTCCAGGGGGCTGATGGTGAGCAGTTCTTC
>TRBJ2-2|TRBV7-9|NA
CASSPGALGTGELFF
TGTGCCAGCAGCCCCGGGGCGCTAGGCACCGGGGAGCTGTTTTTT
>TRBJ1-2|TRBV27|TRBD1
CASSPDRANYGYTF
TGTGCCAGCAGTCCCGACAGGGCCAACTATGGCTACACCTTC
>TRBJ2-7|TRBV2|NA
CASSSSRDIKYEQYF
TGTGCCAGCAGTTCGTCCCGGGACATTAAGTACGAGCAGTACTTC
>TRBJ2-1|TRBV10-1|TRBD1
CASSTGQAPYNEQFF
TGCGCCAGCAGTACCGGACAGGCCCCCTACAATGAGCAGTTCTTC
>TRBJ2-5|TRBV7-9|NA
CASSPRSRDETQYF
TGTGCCAGCAGCCCCCGTTCCAGGGACGAGACCCAGTACTTC
>TRBJ2-2|TRBV9|TRBD2
CASSVEWRTSGVGELFF
TGTGCCAGCAGCGTAGAGTGGCGGACTAGCGGGGTCGGGGAGCTGTTTTTT
>TRBJ2-7|TRBV11-2|NA
CASSRWAVSSYEQYF
TGTGCCAGCAGCCGATGGGCGGTTAGCTCCTACGAGCAGTACTTC
>TRBJ1-5|TRBV7-2|NA
CASSITNGAGQPQHF
TGTGCCAGCAGCATAACCAATGGGGCAGGACAGCCCCAGCATTTT
>TRBJ2-7|TRBV20-1|NA
CSANRAHEQYF
TGCAGTGCTAACAGGGCCCACGAGCAGTACTTC
>TRBJ2-3|TRBV11-1|NA
CASSPRMAGSTDTQYF
TGTGCCAGCAGCCCCCGGATGGCGGGATCCACAGATACGCAGTATTTT
>TRBJ1-6|TRBV4-3|TRBD1
CASSRLTGGSNSPLHF
TGCGCCAGCAGCCGGTTGACAGGGGGATCTAATTCACCCCTCCACTTT
>TRBJ1-1|TRBV7-2|NA
CASSPGTANTEAFF
TGTGCCAGCAGCCCCGGGACCGCGAACACTGAAGCTTTCTTT